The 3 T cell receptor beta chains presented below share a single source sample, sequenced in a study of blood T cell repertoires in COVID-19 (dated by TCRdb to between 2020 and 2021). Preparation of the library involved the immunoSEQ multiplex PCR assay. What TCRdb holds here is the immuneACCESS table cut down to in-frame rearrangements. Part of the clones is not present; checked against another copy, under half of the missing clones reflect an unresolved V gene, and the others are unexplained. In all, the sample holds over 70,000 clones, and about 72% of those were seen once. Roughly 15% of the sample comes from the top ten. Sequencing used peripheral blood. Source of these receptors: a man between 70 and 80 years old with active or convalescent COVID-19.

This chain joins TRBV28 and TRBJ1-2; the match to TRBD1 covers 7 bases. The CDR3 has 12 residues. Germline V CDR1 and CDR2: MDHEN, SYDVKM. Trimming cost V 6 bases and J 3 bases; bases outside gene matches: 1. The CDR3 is CASRGTDYGYTF. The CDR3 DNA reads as TGTGCCAGCAGAGGGACAGACTATGGCTACACCTTC.

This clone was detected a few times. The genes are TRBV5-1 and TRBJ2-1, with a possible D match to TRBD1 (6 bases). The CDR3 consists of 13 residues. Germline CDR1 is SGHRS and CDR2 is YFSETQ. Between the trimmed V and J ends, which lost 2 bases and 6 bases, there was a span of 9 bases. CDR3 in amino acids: CASSLQGANEQFF. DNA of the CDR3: TGCGCCAGCAGCTTACAGGGTGCCAATGAGCAGTTCTTC.

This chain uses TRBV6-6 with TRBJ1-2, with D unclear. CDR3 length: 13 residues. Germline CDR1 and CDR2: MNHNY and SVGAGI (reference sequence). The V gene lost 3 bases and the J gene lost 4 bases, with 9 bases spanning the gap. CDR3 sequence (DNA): TGTGCCAGCAGTTATGAGGGCAGCTATGGCTACACCTTC. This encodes CASSYEGSYGYTF.